The 5 T cell receptor beta chains reported below all come from one sample, sequenced in a study of tumor-infiltrating lymphocytes in oesophageal squamous cell carcinoma. One entry per CDR3 protein results from TCRdb running MiXCR on the PCR reads. The table has 12,000 or so distinct CDR3 sequences, approximately 50% seen once. Material: esophageal tumor tissue. These receptors all stem from a female donor with esophageal squamous cell carcinoma.

In its sample, this clonotype is medium-sized. V usage is TRBV27 and J usage is TRBJ2-5, with 7 bases matching TRBD1. The CDR3 length is 15 residues. Unmatched junction bases numbered 9, after V lost 6 bases and J lost 2 bases. CDR1 and CDR2 from the germline V gene are MNHEY and SMNVEV (reference sequence). CDR3 sequence reads: CASSQTTGNQETQYF. CDR3 nucleotides: TGTGCCAGCAGCCAAACGACAGGGAATCAAGAGACCCAGTACTTC.

The rearrangement links TRBV24-1 to TRBJ2-7; D uncertain. CDR1 and CDR2 (germline): KGHDR, SFDVKD. The CDR3 is 15 amino acids. The V end was cut by 1 base, the J end by 5 bases, with 14 bases between. In nucleotides, the CDR3 is TGTGCCACCAGTGATTTAAAGACTTCCCACAACGAGCAGTACTTC. It codes for CATSDLKTSHNEQYF.

Many counts were recorded for this clonotype. The V gene is TRBV19, the J gene TRBJ2-2, with TRBD2 as a possible D gene (6 bases). There are 15 residues in the CDR3. Germline-derived CDR1 and CDR2 are LNHDA and SQIVND (reference sequence). V dropped 4 bases and J dropped 2 bases, with 11 bases sitting between them. Here the CDR3 reads CASSRPGTNTGELFF. In nucleotides, the CDR3 is TGTGCCAGTAGTAGACCCGGGACTAACACCGGGGAGCTGTTTTTT.

V and J are TRBV4-3 and TRBJ2-5; TRBD2 is a possible D gene (6 bases). The J call may be incorrect, as the DNA end agrees better with TRBJ2-7. Per germline, CDR1 LGHNA and CDR2 YSLEER. The CDR3 is made up of 18 amino acids. The CDR3 bases are TGCGCCAGCAGCCAACTTCATACGTTCCGGGGGAGCTCCTACGAGCAGTACTTC. It is translated as CASSQLHTFRGSSYEQYF.

The J gene is TRBJ1-2, the V gene TRBV7-2; the D is unclear. Trimming took off 1 base at V and 2 bases at J, with 2 bases between the two ends. Germline CDR1 SGHTA, CDR2 FQGNSA. This CDR3 has 12 residues. Here the CDR3 DNA reads TGTGCCAGCAGCTTAGACAACTATGGCTACACCTTC. Its translation is CASSLDNYGYTF.